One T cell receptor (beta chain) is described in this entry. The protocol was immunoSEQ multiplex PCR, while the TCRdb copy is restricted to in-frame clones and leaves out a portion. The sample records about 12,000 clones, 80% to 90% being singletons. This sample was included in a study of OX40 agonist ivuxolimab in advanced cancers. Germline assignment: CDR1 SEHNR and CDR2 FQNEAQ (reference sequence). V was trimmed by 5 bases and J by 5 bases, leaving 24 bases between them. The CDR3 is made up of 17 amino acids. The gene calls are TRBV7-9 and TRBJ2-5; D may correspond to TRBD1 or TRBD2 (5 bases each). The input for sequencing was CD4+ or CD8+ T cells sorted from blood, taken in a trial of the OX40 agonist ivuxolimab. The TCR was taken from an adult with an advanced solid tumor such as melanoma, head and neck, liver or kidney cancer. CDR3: CASSARGAVRDGETQYF. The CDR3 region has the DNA TGTGCCAGCAGCGCCCGAGGGGCGGTCCGGGATGGGGAGACCCAGTACTTC.